The rows below give T cell receptor beta chains drawn from one sample of a study of OX40 agonist ivuxolimab in advanced cancers. Assay used: immunoSEQ multiplex PCR; TCRdb lists only in-frame clones, some missing. The table has over 60,000 clones, roughly 80% seen once; the top ten hold roughly 2.1%. The sample in question was CD4+ or CD8+ T cells sorted from blood, obtained in a trial of the OX40 agonist ivuxolimab. These TCRs come from an adult with an advanced solid tumor such as melanoma, head and neck, liver or kidney cancer. Each CDR3 is given with its conserved first and last residue. Each record gives: CDR3 protein, CDR3 DNA, J gene, clone size, D gene, V gene. The D gene is left open where the match is weak. Size is omitted from some rows. Given values are once, few, many or a class for expanded clones.

CDR3 protein: CASAWDGTYEQYF
CDR3 DNA: TGTGCTAGTGCCTGGGACGGAACCTACGAGCAGTACTTC
J gene: TRBJ2-7
clone size: .
D gene: .
V gene: TRBV12-5

CDR3 protein: CARSCEQFF
CDR3 DNA: TGTGCAAGGAGTTGCGAGCAGTTCTTC
J gene: TRBJ2-1
clone size: .
D gene: .
V gene: TRBV9

CDR3 protein: CASSQVPGGGYGYTF
CDR3 DNA: TGCGCCAGCAGCCAAGTACCAGGGGGCGGCTATGGCTACACCTTC
J gene: TRBJ1-2
clone size: once
D gene: TRBD1
V gene: TRBV4-1

CDR3 protein: CAWRLAGAGYEQYF
CDR3 DNA: TGTGCCTGGAGGCTAGCGGGAGCGGGCTACGAGCAGTACTTC
J gene: TRBJ2-7
clone size: .
D gene: TRBD2
V gene: TRBV30

CDR3 protein: CASSFRLGHEQYF
CDR3 DNA: TGTGCCAGCAGTTTCAGACTAGGCCACGAGCAGTACTTC
J gene: TRBJ2-7
clone size: .
D gene: .
V gene: TRBV6-5

CDR3 protein: CASSGLHNYGYTF
CDR3 DNA: TGTGCCAGCAGTGGATTGCACAACTATGGCTACACCTTC
J gene: TRBJ1-2
clone size: .
D gene: .
V gene: TRBV2

CDR3 protein: CASSLDPTGTNEKLFF
CDR3 DNA: TGTGCCAGCAGCTTGGACCCGACAGGCACTAATGAAAAACTGTTTTTT
J gene: TRBJ1-4
clone size: .
D gene: .
V gene: TRBV5-6

CDR3 protein: CASSLVSSGFTDTQYF
CDR3 DNA: TGCGCCAGCAGCTTGGTTTCTAGCGGTTTCACAGATACGCAGTATTTT
J gene: TRBJ2-3
clone size: .
D gene: TRBD2
V gene: TRBV5-1

CDR3 protein: CASSHGLAGGLYNEQFF
CDR3 DNA: TGTGCCAGCAGCCATGGACTAGCGGGAGGGCTCTACAATGAGCAGTTCTTC
J gene: TRBJ2-1
clone size: .
D gene: TRBD2
V gene: TRBV14

CDR3 protein: CAISQDRAGNTIYF
CDR3 DNA: TGTGCCATCAGTCAGGACAGGGCTGGAAACACCATATATTTT
J gene: TRBJ1-3
clone size: .
D gene: TRBD1
V gene: TRBV10-3

CDR3 protein: CASSLSPGQGNTEAFF
CDR3 DNA: TGTGCCAGCAGTTTATCTCCGGGACAGGGGAACACTGAAGCTTTCTTT
J gene: TRBJ1-1
clone size: .
D gene: TRBD1
V gene: TRBV27

CDR3 protein: CASSEATSGRLEQFF
CDR3 DNA: TGTGCCAGCAGTGAAGCCACTAGCGGGAGATTAGAGCAGTTCTTC
J gene: TRBJ2-1
clone size: .
D gene: TRBD2
V gene: TRBV2

CDR3 protein: CASSTSRTGNEQYF
CDR3 DNA: TGTGCCAGCAGCACCTCACGCACAGGGAACGAGCAGTACTTC
J gene: TRBJ2-7
clone size: .
D gene: .
V gene: TRBV7-8

CDR3 protein: CASSLGQSADTQYF
CDR3 DNA: TGCGCCAGCAGCTTGGGACAGAGCGCAGATACGCAGTATTTT
J gene: TRBJ2-3
clone size: .
D gene: .
V gene: TRBV5-1

CDR3 protein: CASSAGGISNTEAFF
CDR3 DNA: TGTGCCAGCAGCGCGGGGGGAATTTCCAACACTGAAGCTTTCTTT
J gene: TRBJ1-1
clone size: .
D gene: .
V gene: TRBV7-9

CDR3 protein: CASSGTRAGGYTF
CDR3 DNA: TGTGCCAGCAGTGGGACAAGGGCGGGTGGCTACACCTTC
J gene: TRBJ1-2
clone size: .
D gene: .
V gene: TRBV27

CDR3 protein: CASSLGGLTFPQYF
CDR3 DNA: TGTGCCAGCAGCCTGGGCGGGCTAACCTTCCCGCAGTATTTT
J gene: TRBJ2-3
clone size: .
D gene: .
V gene: TRBV11-2

CDR3 protein: CASSFGPKETQYF
CDR3 DNA: TGCGCCAGCAGCTTCGGGCCTAAAGAGACCCAGTACTTC
J gene: TRBJ2-5
clone size: .
D gene: .
V gene: TRBV5-1

CDR3 protein: CASSATGGAYNEQFF
CDR3 DNA: TGTGCCAGCAGCGCTACAGGGGGGGCCTACAATGAGCAGTTCTTC
J gene: TRBJ2-1
clone size: .
D gene: .
V gene: TRBV7-2

CDR3 protein: CASSFSGTSYEQYF
CDR3 DNA: TGCGCCAGCAGCTTCTCCGGGACTAGCTACGAGCAGTACTTC
J gene: TRBJ2-7
clone size: .
D gene: TRBD2
V gene: TRBV5-1

CDR3 protein: CAWSVGESTEAFF
CDR3 DNA: TGTGCCTGGAGTGTGGGGGAAAGCACTGAAGCTTTCTTT
J gene: TRBJ1-1
clone size: .
D gene: .
V gene: TRBV30

CDR3 protein: CASSLIRNTEAFF
CDR3 DNA: TGTGCCAGCAGCTTAATACGGAACACTGAAGCTTTCTTT
J gene: TRBJ1-1
clone size: .
D gene: .
V gene: TRBV7-3

CDR3 protein: CASSGDQETQYF
CDR3 DNA: TGTGCCAGCAGTGGGGACCAAGAGACCCAGTACTTC
J gene: TRBJ2-5
clone size: few
D gene: .
V gene: TRBV2

CDR3 protein: CASSLTVYNEQFF
CDR3 DNA: TGTGCCAGCAGCTTAACGGTCTACAATGAGCAGTTCTTC
J gene: TRBJ2-1
clone size: .
D gene: .
V gene: TRBV7-3

CDR3 protein: CASSSGGASGQETQYF
CDR3 DNA: TGTGCCAGCAGCTCGGGGGGGGCTAGCGGGCAAGAGACCCAGTACTTC
J gene: TRBJ2-5
clone size: .
D gene: TRBD2
V gene: TRBV5-4

CDR3 protein: CASRVGRDTGELFF
CDR3 DNA: TGTGCCAGCAGGGTGGGACGAGACACCGGGGAGCTGTTTTTT
J gene: TRBJ2-2
clone size: .
D gene: .
V gene: TRBV5-4